This TCR beta chain was obtained from a study of T cell repertoires and HLA-DP antigens. Study-level background: Transduced HeLa cells presented HLA-DP to CD4+ T cells.

V lost 5 bases and J 0 bases, leaving 11 bases between the germline ends. The CDR3 spans 15 residues. CDR1 is MDHEN, CDR2 SYDVKM, per germline. For pre-culture CD4+ samples, the target was 200,000 T cell genomes. TCRdb's copy holds only in-frame clones and misses some; the assay was immunoSEQ multiplex PCR. The sample contains around 110,000 clones, 80% to 95% of which appear only once. As for this clone: Its antigen is still unknown.

This sequence joins TRBV28 and TRBJ1-5; maybe TRBD1 (6 bases). Sequencing input: CD4+ T cells from PBMCs. This TCR was sampled from a young woman in good health and CMV-seronegative. The CDR3 DNA is TGTGCCAGCAGTCCAACAGGGCGTAGCAATCAGCCCCAGCATTTT. Translating gives CASSPTGRSNQPQHF.